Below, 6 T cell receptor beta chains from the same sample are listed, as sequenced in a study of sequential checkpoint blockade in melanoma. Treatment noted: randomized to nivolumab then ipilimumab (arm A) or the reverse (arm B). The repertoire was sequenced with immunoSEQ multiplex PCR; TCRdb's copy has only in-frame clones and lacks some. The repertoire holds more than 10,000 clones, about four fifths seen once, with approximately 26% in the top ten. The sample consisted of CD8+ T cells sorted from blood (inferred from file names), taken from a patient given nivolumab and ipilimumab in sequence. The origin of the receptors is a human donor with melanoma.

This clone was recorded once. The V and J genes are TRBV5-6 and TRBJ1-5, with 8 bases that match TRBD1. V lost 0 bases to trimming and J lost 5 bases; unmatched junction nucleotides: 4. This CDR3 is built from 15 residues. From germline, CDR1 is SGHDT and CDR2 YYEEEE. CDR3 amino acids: CASSLVNRGDQPQHF. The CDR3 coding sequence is TGTGCCAGCAGCTTGGTTAACAGGGGGGATCAGCCCCAGCATTTT.

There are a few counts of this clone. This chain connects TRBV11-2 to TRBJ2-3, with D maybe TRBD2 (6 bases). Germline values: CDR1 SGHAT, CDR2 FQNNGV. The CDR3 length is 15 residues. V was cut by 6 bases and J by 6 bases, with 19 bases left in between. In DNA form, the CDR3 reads TGTGCCAGCAGGCCCCCGGGAGCCTTGGATGATACGCAGTATTTT. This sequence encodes CASRPPGALDDTQYF.

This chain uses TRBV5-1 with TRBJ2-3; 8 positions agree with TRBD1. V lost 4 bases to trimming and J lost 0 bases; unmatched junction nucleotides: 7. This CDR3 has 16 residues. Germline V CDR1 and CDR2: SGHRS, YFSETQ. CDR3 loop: CASSGGTGTSTDTQYF. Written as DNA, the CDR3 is TGCGCCAGCAGCGGTGGGACAGGTACTAGCACAGATACGCAGTATTTT.

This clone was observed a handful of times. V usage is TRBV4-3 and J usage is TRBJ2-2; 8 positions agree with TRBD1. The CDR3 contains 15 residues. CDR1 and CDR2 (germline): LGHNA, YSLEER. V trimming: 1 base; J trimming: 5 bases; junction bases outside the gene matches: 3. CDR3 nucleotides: TGCGCCAGCAGCCAAGCCGGACAGGGAACCGGGGAGCTGTTTTTT. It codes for CASSQAGQGTGELFF.

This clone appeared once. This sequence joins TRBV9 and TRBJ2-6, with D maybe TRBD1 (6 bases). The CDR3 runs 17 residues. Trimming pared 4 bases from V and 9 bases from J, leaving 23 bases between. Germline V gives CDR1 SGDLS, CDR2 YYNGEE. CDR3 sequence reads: CASSHRQVESAGNVLTF. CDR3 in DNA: TGTGCCAGCAGCCACCGACAGGTGGAATCTGCCGGCAACGTCCTGACTTTC.

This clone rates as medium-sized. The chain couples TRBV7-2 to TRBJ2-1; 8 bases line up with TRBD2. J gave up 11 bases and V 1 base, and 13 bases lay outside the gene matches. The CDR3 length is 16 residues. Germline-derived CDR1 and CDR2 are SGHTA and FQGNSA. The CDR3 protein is CASSLVIAGLIDKQFF. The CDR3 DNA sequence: TGTGCCAGCAGCTTAGTAATAGCGGGGCTTATCGATAAGCAGTTCTTC.